This T cell receptor beta chain was identified in a study of blood T cell repertoires in COVID-19. Study background: Samples representing acute and convalescent COVID-19 were sourced from the United States, Italy and Spain. PBMCs, B-cell-depleted T cells, or T cells were the source of the cDNA or gDNA that made up the material.

As originally analysed: Cell counts per sample came from amplifying reference gene primers. Sequencing was performed with immunoSEQ multiplex PCR; in TCRdb, only in-frame clones are kept and a portion is missing. That table is the source of V, J and clone size, and D and trimming were worked out from the DNA. The data show tens of thousands of clones, roughly 87% seen once. CDR3 size: 13 residues. Germline assignment: CDR1 SGHNT and CDR2 YYREEE (reference sequence). V gave up 4 bases and J gave up 7 bases, with 14 bases separating them. The sequence came from a man aged 50 or older with active COVID-19. The chain joins TRBV5-4 to TRBJ1-1, with D possibly matching TRBD1 (5 bases). The sequenced sample was peripheral blood. The CDR3 region has the DNA TGTGCCAGCAGCATCCCTGACGGGGGTGAAGCTTTCTTT. Its translation: CASSIPDGGEAFF.